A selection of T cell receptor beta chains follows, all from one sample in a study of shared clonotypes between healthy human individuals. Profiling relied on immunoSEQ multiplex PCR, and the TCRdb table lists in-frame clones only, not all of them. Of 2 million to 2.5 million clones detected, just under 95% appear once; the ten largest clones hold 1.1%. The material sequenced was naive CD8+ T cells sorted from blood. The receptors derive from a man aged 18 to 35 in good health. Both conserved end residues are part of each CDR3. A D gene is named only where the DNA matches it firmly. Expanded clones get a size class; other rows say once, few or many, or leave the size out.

TGTGCCTGGAGTTCGGTGAACACTGAAGCTTTCTTT,CAWSSVNTEAFF,TRBJ1-1,TRBV30,.,.
TGTGCCAGTAGTGCCGGGGTGGGGTCCTACGAGCAGTACTTC,CASSAGVGSYEQYF,TRBJ2-7,TRBV19,.,.
TGTGCCAGCAGCTTAATAGCGGCCGATTACGAGCAGTACTTC,CASSLIAADYEQYF,TRBJ2-7,TRBV7-9,.,.
TGTGCCAGCAGCTTGGGTCCGGACACGGCTAACTATGGCTACACCTTC,CASSLGPDTANYGYTF,TRBJ1-2,TRBV5-5,.,.
TGTGCCAGCGAGAGCCTAGCGGGAGGGATGCCAGATACGCAGTATTTT,CASESLAGGMPDTQYF,TRBJ2-3,TRBV2,.,TRBD2
TGTGCCAGCTCACCAGGGACAGGGTACTATGGCTACACCTTC,CASSPGTGYYGYTF,TRBJ1-2,TRBV18,once,TRBD1
TGTGCCAGTAGCCGAGGGGAGAACACTGAAGCTTTCTTT,CASSRGENTEAFF,TRBJ1-1,TRBV19,.,.
TGTGCCAGCAGCTTACCTTCGAAGCGGGGGGCCTACGAGCAGTACTTC,CASSLPSKRGAYEQYF,TRBJ2-7,TRBV7-9,once,TRBD2
TGTGCCAGTAGCCCGACTTCCCTGAGCTCCTACAATGAGCAGTTCTTC,CASSPTSLSSYNEQFF,TRBJ2-1,TRBV19,.,.
TGTGCCAGCAGCCAAGGACAGACTTACAATGAGCAGTTCTTC,CASSQGQTYNEQFF,TRBJ2-1,TRBV14,.,.
TGTGCCAGCAGCGCCGGCCCCCTGGGACTTACCTACGAGCAGTACTTC,CASSAGPLGLTYEQYF,TRBJ2-7,TRBV9,.,.
TGTGCCAGCAGCGACATGGGACAGGGTAACGACGAGCAGTACTTC,CASSDMGQGNDEQYF,TRBJ2-7,TRBV9,.,TRBD1
TGTGCCAGTAGTTCGCTCCGGGACCCGGGACCCTACGAGCAGTACTTC,CASSSLRDPGPYEQYF,TRBJ2-7,TRBV19,.,.
TGTGCCAGCAGACTTGTCAACTACAATGAGCAGTTCTTC,CASRLVNYNEQFF,TRBJ2-1,TRBV13,.,.
TGTGCCAGCAGCCCGAACCCGGGAGGCCTCTATGGCTACACCTTC,CASSPNPGGLYGYTF,TRBJ1-2,TRBV14,.,.
TGCAGCGTTGAAAAGGAGTCAGGGGGTCACACCTTC,CSVEKESGGHTF,TRBJ1-2,TRBV29-1,.,TRBD1
TGCAGCGTCTATGACCCGGGACAGGGGTACCACGAGCAGTACTTC,CSVYDPGQGYHEQYF,TRBJ2-7,TRBV29-1,.,TRBD1
TGCGCCAGCAGCCAAGATCTGACAGGGGTGGGTGAGCAGTACTTC,CASSQDLTGVGEQYF,TRBJ2-7,TRBV4-3,.,TRBD1
TGTGCCAGCAGTCCCAGGGATGGCCAAGAGACCCAGTACTTC,CASSPRDGQETQYF,TRBJ2-5,TRBV13,.,.
TGTGCCAGCAGTGAAGGTCTAGCTACCGAGCAGTACTTC,CASSEGLATEQYF,TRBJ2-7,TRBV6-1,.,.
TGTGCCAGCAGCCACCAGGGTAACACTGAAGCTTTCTTT,CASSHQGNTEAFF,TRBJ1-1,TRBV11-2,.,.
TGTGCCGTCGACCCAGGGTTGGGGGCCGGTAATGAAAAACTGTTTTTT,CAVDPGLGAGNEKLFF,TRBJ1-4,TRBV28,.,.
TGTGCCAGCAGCTTAGCGAGGTTAGCGGGGATTTACAATGAGCAGTTCTTC,CASSLARLAGIYNEQFF,TRBJ2-1,TRBV7-9,.,TRBD2
TGTGCCAGCAATGGTCCAGCCTACAATGAGCAGTTCTTC,CASNGPAYNEQFF,TRBJ2-1,TRBV2,.,.
TGTGCCAGCAGTGTGACAGGGACCCAAGAGACCCAGTACTTC,CASSVTGTQETQYF,TRBJ2-5,TRBV27,.,TRBD1
TGCAGCGTTGAAGCCAACCGGGAGACCCAGTACTTC,CSVEANRETQYF,TRBJ2-5,TRBV29-1,.,.
TGTGCCAGCGAGGCAGGTGAGCAGTTCTTC,CASEAGEQFF,TRBJ2-1,TRBV28,.,.
TGTGCCAGCAGGCCGAGGGGGGCGTTACAAGAGCAGTTCTTC,CASRPRGALQEQFF,TRBJ2-1,TRBV6-5,.,.
TGTGCCAGCATCCCCTTCGAGCTAGCGGTCACAGATACGCAGTATTTT,CASIPFELAVTDTQYF,TRBJ2-3,TRBV6-6,.,TRBD2
TGTGCCAGCAGCGTAGGGGGCGGGAGATCTTACAATGAGCAGTTCTTC,CASSVGGGRSYNEQFF,TRBJ2-1,TRBV9,.,TRBD2
TGTGCCAGCACCAGAGGGGGACAGGGTGGTGAAAAACTGTTTTTT,CASTRGGQGGEKLFF,TRBJ1-4,TRBV5-4,once,TRBD1
TGTGCCAGCAGTACACTAGCGGGAGGAACCTACGAGCAGTACTTC,CASSTLAGGTYEQYF,TRBJ2-7,TRBV6-1,.,TRBD2
TGCGCCAGCACCGGACAGGGAAAAAACTACGAGCAGTACTTC,CASTGQGKNYEQYF,TRBJ2-7,TRBV10-2,.,TRBD1
TGCAGCGTGCCGCGGGTCGTAGGTCCCGAGTACCAAGAGACCCAGTACTTC,CSVPRVVGPEYQETQYF,TRBJ2-5,TRBV29-1,once,.
TGTGCCAGCAGTCTCCTGGGGGGGCAGGAGACCCAGTACTTC,CASSLLGGQETQYF,TRBJ2-5,TRBV6-5,.,.
TGCGCCAGCAGCCATAGCGGGAGCCCCACCTACGAGCAGTACTTC,CASSHSGSPTYEQYF,TRBJ2-7,TRBV4-1,once,TRBD2
TGTGCCAGCAGTTCCCGATCTAGCGGATATAGCACAGATACGCAGTATTTT,CASSSRSSGYSTDTQYF,TRBJ2-3,TRBV27,once,TRBD2
TGTGCCAGCAGCCCCTTGGACGGCTACTCCTACGAGCAGTACTTC,CASSPLDGYSYEQYF,TRBJ2-7,TRBV7-8,.,.
TGTGCCAGCAGTTCAGGGCCCAATCAGCCCCAGCATTTT,CASSSGPNQPQHF,TRBJ1-5,TRBV27,.,.
TGTGCCAGCAGTGTTGGGCCTAGCGGGGACTACGAGCAGTACTTC,CASSVGPSGDYEQYF,TRBJ2-7,TRBV28,.,TRBD2
TGTGCCAGCAGCGATAAGTACAGGGGGACAGATACGCAGTATTTT,CASSDKYRGTDTQYF,TRBJ2-3,TRBV6-5,once,TRBD1